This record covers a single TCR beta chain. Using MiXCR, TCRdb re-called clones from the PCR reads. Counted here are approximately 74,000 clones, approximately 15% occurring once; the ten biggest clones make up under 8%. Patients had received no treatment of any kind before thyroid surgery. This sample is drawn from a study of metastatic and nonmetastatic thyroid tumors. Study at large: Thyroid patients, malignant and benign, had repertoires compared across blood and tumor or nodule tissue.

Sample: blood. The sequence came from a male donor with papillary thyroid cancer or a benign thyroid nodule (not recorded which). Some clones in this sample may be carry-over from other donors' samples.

The CDR3 DNA is TGTGCCAGCATCCATACCTGGACAGGGACCGGAAACACCATATATTTT. Translation: CASIHTWTGTGNTIYF. The chain has TRBV6-1 and TRBJ1-3; 8 bases are a match to TRBD1. The CDR3 extends over 16 amino acids. The V segment lost 7 bases and the J segment 4 bases; nucleotides outside the gene matches: 12. Looked up from germline, CDR1 is MNHNS and CDR2 is SASEGT.